The 16 T cell receptor beta chains given below trace back to one sample, sequenced in a study of cytomegalovirus exposure and HLA in healthy donors. 13 Jbeta primers and 60 Vbeta primers were used for the PCR. Using immunoSEQ multiplex PCR, the repertoire was profiled, and TCRdb retains in-frame clones only, with some absent. The data show about 150,000 clones, over 60% seen once. Sequencing used PBMCs. These receptor sequences come from a woman aged 18-29 years in good health and CMV-seronegative.

The gene calls are TRBV5-1 and TRBJ2-3, with 8 bases lining up with TRBD2. The germline gives CDR1 SGHRS, CDR2 YFSETQ. The CDR3 has 18 residues. V lost 4 bases and J lost 2; bases outside the gene matches: 15. The CDR3 reads CASSRFSSTSGNTDTQYF. In DNA, the CDR3 is TGCGCCAGCAGCCGGTTCTCCTCTACTAGCGGAAACACAGATACGCAGTATTTT.

The gene calls are TRBV7-8 and TRBJ2-1, with D possibly being TRBD1 (6 bases). CDR1 SGHVS and CDR2 FQNEAQ come from the germline V gene. The CDR3 has 16 residues. The V gene lost 5 bases and the J gene lost 6 bases, with 20 bases spanning the gap. CDR3 nucleotides: TGTGCCAGCAGCCCCTACAGGGAATCGGTGACCAATGAGCAGTTCTTC. Translated, it gives CASSPYRESVTNEQFF. Full variable domain (remainder filled in from reference TRBV7-8 and TRBJ2-1): GAGVSQSPRYKVAKRGQDVALRCDPISGHVSLFWYQQALGQGPEFLTYFQNEAQLDKSGLPSDRFFAERPEGSVSTLKIQRTQQEDSAVYLCASSPYRESVTNEQFFGPGTRLTVL.

This sequence joins TRBV27 and TRBJ2-4; a possible D gene is TRBD2 (5 bases). The CDR3 consists of 14 residues. CDR1 is MNHEY, CDR2 SMNVEV, per germline (reference sequence). V gave up 5 bases and J gave up 9 bases, with 17 bases separating them. Here the CDR3 DNA reads TGTGCCAGCAGTCCCGCTGAGGGCCCCAGCATTCAGTACTTC. Residues: CASSPAEGPSIQYF.

Written as DNA, the CDR3 is TGTGCAGATGACAGAGTCTACCGCTCCTACGAGCAGTACGTC. Protein product: CADDRVYRSYEQYV. V and J are TRBV12-2 and TRBJ2-7; the tabulated D call, TRBD1, remains unverified against the DNA. TRBV12-2 is annotated as a pseudogene. This CDR3 has 14 residues.

The chain links TRBV18 to TRBJ2-5, with 12 positions matching TRBD2. Germline-derived CDR1 and CDR2 are KGHSH and LQKENI. V was clipped by 2 bases and J by 4 bases; unmatched bases: 8. The CDR3 is 17 amino acids. As DNA, the CDR3 is TGTGCCAGCTCACCAGGTTGGACTAGCGGGGAGGCAGAGACCCAGTACTTC. It translates to CASSPGWTSGEAETQYF.

This rearrangement joins TRBV9 to TRBJ2-7; possible D gene TRBD2, 6 bases. The V gene's germline CDR1 is SGDLS and CDR2 YYNGEE. V dropped 1 base and J dropped 3 bases, with 14 bases sitting between them. The CDR3 is 15 residues long. In DNA form, the CDR3 reads TGTGCCAGCAGCGTACAGGAGGGGTCGGGCTACGAGCAGTACTTC. Translation gives CASSVQEGSGYEQYF.

In DNA form, the CDR3 reads TGTGCCATCAGTGGAACAGGCAATCAGCCCCAGCATTTT. Its translation is CAISGTGNQPQHF. The V gene is TRBV10-3, the J gene TRBJ1-5; the D is unclear. Trimming shortened V by 4 bases and J by 2 bases, and 6 bases separated the two germline ends. The germline V gene has CDR1 ENHRY and CDR2 SYGVKD. This CDR3 contains 13 residues.

The chain joins TRBV18 to TRBJ1-1; weak D call: TRBD1 (6 bases). Trimming cost V 0 bases and J 0 bases, with 11 bases left between them. The CDR3 loop spans 16 amino acids. Looked up from germline, CDR1 is KGHSH and CDR2 is LQKENI. The CDR3: CASSPPSTGLNTEAFF. The CDR3, as DNA: TGTGCCAGCTCACCACCCTCGACAGGTCTGAACACTGAAGCTTTCTTT.

The chain has TRBV13 and TRBJ1-2, with TRBD1 matching over 9 bases. The V gene end was trimmed by 4 bases and the J gene end by 1 base; junction bases not matched to a gene: 13. The CDR3 length is 18 residues. The germline V gene has CDR1 PRHDT and CDR2 FYEKMQ (reference sequence). CDR3 in amino acids: CASSSRAGQGPLNYGYTF. Here the CDR3 DNA reads TGTGCCAGCAGCTCTAGGGCGGGACAGGGTCCCCTTAACTATGGCTACACCTTC. The whole variable domain, remainder taken from reference TRBV13 and TRBJ1-2, is AAGVIQSPRHLIKEKRETATLKCYPIPRHDTVYWYQQGPGQDPQFLISFYEKMQSDKGSIPDRFSAQQFSDYHSELNMSSLELGDSALYFCASSSRAGQGPLNYGYTFGSGTRLTVV.

The V and J genes are TRBV5-6 and TRBJ1-2, with D unresolved. This CDR3 has 13 residues. Germline values: CDR1 SGHDT, CDR2 YYEEEE. V lost 0 bases and J 7 bases, leaving 10 bases between the germline ends. The CDR3 nucleotides read TGTGCCAGCAGCTTGGAGGTGAGCGGTGGCTACACCTTC. It codes for CASSLEVSGGYTF.

The chain recombines TRBV4-3 with TRBJ1-1; tentatively, D is TRBD1 (6 bases). The CDR3 consists of 16 residues. Looked up from germline, CDR1 is LGHNA and CDR2 is YSLEER. Trimming removed 1 base at V and 0 bases at J, with 12 bases between. The CDR3 bases are TGCGCCAGCAGCCAAGGAGAGGGACACCTGAACACTGAAGCTTTCTTT. Protein product: CASSQGEGHLNTEAFF.

This chain uses TRBV5-1 with TRBJ2-3, with 7 bases lining up with TRBD1. The CDR3 totals 12 residues. Germline values: CDR1 SGHRS, CDR2 YFSETQ. V gave up 1 base and J gave up 12 bases; unmatched junction bases: 5. The CDR3 DNA reads TGCGCCAGCAGCTTGCGGAAGGGGGCTCAGTATTTT. This sequence encodes CASSLRKGAQYF.

The V call is TRBV6-5, the J call TRBJ1-1; no definite D call. V lost 0 bases and J lost 4, with 15 bases in between. Germline assignment: CDR1 MNHEY and CDR2 SVGAGI. CDR3 size: 16 residues. The CDR3, as DNA: TGTGCCAGCAGTTACTCCCCGAGGATTCTAGGCACTGAAGCTTTCTTT. This codes for CASSYSPRILGTEAFF.

CDR3 bases: TGTGCCAGCAGTTTAGTCGACCCAAGGGGTGGGGAGCAGTTCTTC. Protein: CASSLVDPRGGEQFF. The chain joins TRBV27 to TRBJ2-1; possible D gene TRBD1, 5 bases. Deletions cut 2 bases from V and 10 bases from J, with 18 bases between. CDR3 size: 15 residues. The germline CDR1 and CDR2 sequences are MNHEY and SMNVEV (reference sequence).

This clone was found a few times. V and J are TRBV13 and TRBJ2-7; 10 nucleotides align to TRBD1. The CDR3 contains 16 residues. Per the germline V gene, CDR1 is PRHDT and CDR2 is FYEKMQ (reference sequence). Trimming cost V 3 bases and J 12 bases; bases outside gene matches: 17. This CDR3 is CASSFSLDRGRTPPYF. The CDR3 region has the DNA TGTGCCAGCAGCTTCTCCTTGGACAGGGGGAGAACGCCGCCGTACTTC.

V gene TRBV5-6 combines with J gene TRBJ2-5; 13 bases map to TRBD2. CDR1 is SGHDT and CDR2 is YYEEEE in the germline V gene. Trimming cost V 4 bases and J 1 base; bases outside gene matches: 10. The CDR3 contains 18 residues. For the CDR3, the DNA is TGTGCCAGCAGCCGGACTAGCGGGGGAGTTTCAAGCCAAGAGACCCAGTACTTC. Protein sequence: CASSRTSGGVSSQETQYF.